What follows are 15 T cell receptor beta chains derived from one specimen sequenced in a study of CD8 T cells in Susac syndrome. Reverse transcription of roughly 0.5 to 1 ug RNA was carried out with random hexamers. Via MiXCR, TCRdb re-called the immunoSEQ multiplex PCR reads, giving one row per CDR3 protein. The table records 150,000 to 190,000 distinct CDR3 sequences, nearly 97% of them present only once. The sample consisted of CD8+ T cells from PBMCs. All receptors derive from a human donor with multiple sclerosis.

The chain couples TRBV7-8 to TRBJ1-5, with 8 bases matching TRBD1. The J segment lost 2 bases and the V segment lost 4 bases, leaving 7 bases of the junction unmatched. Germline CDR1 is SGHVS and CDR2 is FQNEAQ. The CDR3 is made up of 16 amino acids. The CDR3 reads CASSSYRGNGNQPQHF. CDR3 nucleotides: TGTGCCAGCAGCTCGTACAGGGGGAATGGCAATCAGCCCCAGCATTTT. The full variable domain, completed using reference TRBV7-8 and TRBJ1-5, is GAGVSQSPRYKVAKRGQDVALRCDPISGHVSLFWYQQALGQGPEFLTYFQNEAQLDKSGLPSDRFFAERPEGSVSTLKIQRTQQEDSAVYLCASSSYRGNGNQPQHFGDGTRLSIL.

The CDR3 coding sequence is TGTGCCAGCAGTTACAGGGTATCTCAGCCCCAGCATTTT. Translated, it gives CASSYRVSQPQHF. The chain recombines TRBV6-5 with TRBJ1-5; D uncertain. The germline gives CDR1 MNHEY, CDR2 SVGAGI. V dropped 2 bases and J dropped 6 bases, with 8 bases sitting between them. This CDR3 has 13 amino acids.

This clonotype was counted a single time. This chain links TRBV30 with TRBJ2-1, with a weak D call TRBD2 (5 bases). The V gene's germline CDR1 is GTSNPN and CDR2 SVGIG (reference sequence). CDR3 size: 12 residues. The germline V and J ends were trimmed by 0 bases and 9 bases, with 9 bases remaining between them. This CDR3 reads CAWSVSGSEQFF. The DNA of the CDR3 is TGTGCCTGGAGTGTTTCGGGGAGTGAGCAGTTCTTC.

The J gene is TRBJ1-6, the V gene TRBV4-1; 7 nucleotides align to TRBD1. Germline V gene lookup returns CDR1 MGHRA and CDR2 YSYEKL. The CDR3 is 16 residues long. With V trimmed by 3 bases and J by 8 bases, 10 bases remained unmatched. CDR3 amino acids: CASSQADRAKYSPLHF. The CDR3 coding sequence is TGCGCCAGCAGCCAGGCCGACAGGGCAAAGTATTCACCCCTCCACTTT.

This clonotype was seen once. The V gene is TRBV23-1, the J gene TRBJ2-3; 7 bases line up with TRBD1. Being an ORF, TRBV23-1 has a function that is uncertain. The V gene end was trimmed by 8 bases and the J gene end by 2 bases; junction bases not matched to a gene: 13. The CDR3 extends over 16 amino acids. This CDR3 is CASARPRDRATDTQYF. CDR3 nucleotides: TGCGCCAGCGCGCGACCCCGGGACAGAGCCACAGATACGCAGTATTTT.

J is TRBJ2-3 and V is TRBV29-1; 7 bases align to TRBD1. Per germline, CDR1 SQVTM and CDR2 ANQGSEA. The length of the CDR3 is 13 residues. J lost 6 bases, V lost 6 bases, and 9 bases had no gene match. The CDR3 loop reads CSVDPTGEDTQYF. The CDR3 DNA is TGCAGCGTGGATCCCACAGGGGAGGATACGCAGTATTTT.

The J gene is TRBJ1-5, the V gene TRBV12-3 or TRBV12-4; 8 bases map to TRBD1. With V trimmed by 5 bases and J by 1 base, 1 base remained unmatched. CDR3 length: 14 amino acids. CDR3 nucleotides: TGTGCCAGCAGTCGGACAGGGAGCAATCAGCCCCAGCATTTT. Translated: CASSRTGSNQPQHF.

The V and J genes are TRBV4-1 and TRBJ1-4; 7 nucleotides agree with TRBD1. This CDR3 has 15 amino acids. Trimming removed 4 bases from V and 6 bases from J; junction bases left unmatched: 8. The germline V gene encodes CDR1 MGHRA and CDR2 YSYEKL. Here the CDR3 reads CASSRPQGRDEKLFF. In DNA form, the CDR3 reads TGCGCCAGCAGCCGACCACAGGGGCGGGATGAAAAACTGTTTTTT.

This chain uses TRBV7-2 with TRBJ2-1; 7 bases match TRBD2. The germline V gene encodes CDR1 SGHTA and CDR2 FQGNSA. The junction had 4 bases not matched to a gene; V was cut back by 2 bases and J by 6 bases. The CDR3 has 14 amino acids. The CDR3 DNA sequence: TGTGCCAGCAGCTTAATCGGGGGGTTCAATGAGCAGTTCTTC. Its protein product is CASSLIGGFNEQFF.

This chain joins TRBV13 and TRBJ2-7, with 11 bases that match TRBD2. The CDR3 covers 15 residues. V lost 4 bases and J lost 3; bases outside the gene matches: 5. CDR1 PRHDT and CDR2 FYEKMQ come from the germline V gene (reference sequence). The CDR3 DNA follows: TGTGCCAGCAGCTATAGCGGGGGGGCCAACTACGAGCAGTACTTC. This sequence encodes CASSYSGGANYEQYF.

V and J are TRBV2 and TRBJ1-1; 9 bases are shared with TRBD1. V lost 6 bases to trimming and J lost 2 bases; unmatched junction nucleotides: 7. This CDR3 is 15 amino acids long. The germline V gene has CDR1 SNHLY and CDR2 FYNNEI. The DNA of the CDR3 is TGTGCCAGCAGGGGCGGGACAGGGACCAACACTGAAGCTTTCTTT. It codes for CASRGGTGTNTEAFF.

CDR3 nucleotide sequence: TGTGCCAGCAGTTTCCGGATTAACTATGGCTACACCTTC. This encodes CASSFRINYGYTF. The chain has TRBV27 and TRBJ1-2; no firm D call. Trimming stripped 3 bases from V and 1 base from J, with 6 bases between. Germline V lookup: CDR1 MNHEY, CDR2 SMNVEV (reference sequence). The CDR3 consists of 13 residues.

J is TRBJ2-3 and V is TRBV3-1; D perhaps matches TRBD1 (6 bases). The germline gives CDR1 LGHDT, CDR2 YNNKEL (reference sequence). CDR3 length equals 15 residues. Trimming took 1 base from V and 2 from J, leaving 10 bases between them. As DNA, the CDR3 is TGTGCCAGCAGCCAAGGGGGACACCTCACAGATACGCAGTATTTT. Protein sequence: CASSQGGHLTDTQYF.

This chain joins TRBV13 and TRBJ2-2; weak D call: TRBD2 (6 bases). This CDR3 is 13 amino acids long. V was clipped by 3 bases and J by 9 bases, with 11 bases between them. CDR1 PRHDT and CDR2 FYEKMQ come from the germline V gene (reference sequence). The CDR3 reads CASSLTRGRELFF. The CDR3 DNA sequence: TGTGCCAGCAGCTTGACCCGGGGGAGGGAGCTGTTTTTT.

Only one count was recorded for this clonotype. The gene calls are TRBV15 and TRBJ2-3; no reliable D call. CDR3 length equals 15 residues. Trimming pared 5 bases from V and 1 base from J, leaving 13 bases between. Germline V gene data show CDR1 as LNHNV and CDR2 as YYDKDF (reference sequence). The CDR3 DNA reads TGTGCCACCAGCGGTACTCCTAGGGGCACAGATACGCAGTATTTT. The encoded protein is CATSGTPRGTDTQYF.